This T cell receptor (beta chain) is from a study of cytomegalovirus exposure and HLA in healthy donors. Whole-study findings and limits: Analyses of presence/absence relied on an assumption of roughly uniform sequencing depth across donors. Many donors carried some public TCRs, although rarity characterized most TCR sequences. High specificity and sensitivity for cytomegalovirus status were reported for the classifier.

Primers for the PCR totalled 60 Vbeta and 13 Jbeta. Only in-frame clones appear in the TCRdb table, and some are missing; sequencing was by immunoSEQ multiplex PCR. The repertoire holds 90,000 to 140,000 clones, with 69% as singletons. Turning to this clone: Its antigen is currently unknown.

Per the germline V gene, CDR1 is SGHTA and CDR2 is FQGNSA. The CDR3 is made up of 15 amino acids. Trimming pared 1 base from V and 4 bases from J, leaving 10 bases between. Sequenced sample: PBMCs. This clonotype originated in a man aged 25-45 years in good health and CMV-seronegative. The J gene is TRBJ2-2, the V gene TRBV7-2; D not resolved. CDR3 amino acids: CASSLESLSTGELFF. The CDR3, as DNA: TGTGCCAGCAGCTTAGAGAGCCTGAGCACCGGGGAGCTGTTTTTT.